The subject of this entry is one T cell receptor beta chain. The data stem from a study of blood T cells in healthy people across ages. No fewer than 7 million PBMCs went into each sample. Combining a sample-barcoded 5' primer with a J-beta primer mix, a second PCR ran for roughly 6 to 12 cycles. TCRdb ran MiXCR on the 5' RACE reads and lists one entry per CDR3 protein. The sample lists roughly 860,000 distinct CDR3 sequences, approximately 65% seen once, with about a quarter in the top ten. The V end was cut by 0 bases, the J end by 0 bases, with 6 bases between. In germline, CDR1 is LGHNA, CDR2 YSLEER. The CDR3 is 16 amino acids.

The rearrangement links TRBV4-3 to TRBJ2-6, with D unresolved. This clonotype was obtained from a man between 25 and 39 years old in good health. The specimen sequenced was blood. CDR3 protein: CASSQDINSGANVLTF. The CDR3 DNA reads as TGCGCCAGCAGCCAAGACATCAACTCTGGGGCCAACGTCCTGACTTTC.